This entry lists 17 T cell receptor beta chains sequenced from one sample in a study of blood T cells in healthy people across ages. Primers used in a second PCR of roughly 7 to 12 cycles were a sample-barcoded 5' primer and a J-beta primer mix. TCRdb analysed the 5' RACE reads with MiXCR anew, one entry per CDR3 protein. The data contain over 1,500,000 distinct CDR3 sequences, about 49% of them singletons. What was sequenced was blood. The source is a woman aged 40-49 years in good health.

The CDR3 is CASSQEASGGLYVRYF. DNA of the CDR3: TGCGCCAGCAGCCAAGAGGCTAGCGGGGGCTTATACGTTCGGTATTTT. V and J are TRBV4-3 and TRBJ2-3; 10 bases fit TRBD2. The trim removed 0 bases at V and 14 bases at J, leaving 14 bases unmatched. CDR3 size: 16 residues. Germline assignment: CDR1 LGHNA and CDR2 YSLEER.

In this sample, this clonotype turned up a few times. The V call is TRBV24-1, the J call TRBJ2-3, with 8 bases aligning to TRBD1. Unmatched junction bases numbered 6, after V lost 5 bases and J lost 0 bases. This CDR3 is built from 16 residues. Germline-derived CDR1 and CDR2 are KGHDR and SFDVKD. The CDR3 reads CATSVTGTGSTDTQYF. CDR3 sequence (DNA): TGTGCCACCAGTGTTACCGGGACAGGAAGCACAGATACGCAGTATTTT.

A note on this clonotype: A much larger clonotype is one base distant, so this may be a read error. The rearrangement uses TRBV24-1 and TRBJ2-5; TRBD2 might be the D (6 bases). V was pared by 12 bases and J by 1 base, with 14 bases between. This CDR3 spans 13 amino acids. Germline values: CDR1 KGHDR, CDR2 SFDVKD. As DNA, the CDR3 is TGTGCCGCCCAGAGGGAGGTCCAAGAGACCCAGTACTTC. It is translated as CAAQREVQETQYF.

This clonotype has a count of ten or more. The chain carries TRBV7-9 and TRBJ2-3; D remains ambiguous. V shed 5 bases and J shed 6 bases, with 9 bases lying between them. CDR3 length: 12 residues. Germline V gives CDR1 SEHNR, CDR2 FQNEAQ (reference sequence). CDR3 nucleotides: TGTGCCAGCAGCCCCGAAGGGGATACGCAGTATTTT. Amino acid sequence: CASSPEGDTQYF.

A few counts support this clonotype. This chain connects TRBV2 to TRBJ2-3; no clear D gene. Germline V lookup: CDR1 SNHLY, CDR2 FYNNEI. The CDR3 is made up of 13 amino acids. The germline V and J ends were trimmed by 7 bases and 2 bases, with 10 bases remaining between them. The DNA of the CDR3 is TGTGCCAGCAAAATAGACTCCACAGATACGCAGTATTTT. Translated, it gives CASKIDSTDTQYF.

V is TRBV12-3 or TRBV12-4 and J is TRBJ1-2; no reliable D call. The ends were cut back, 4 bases at V and 1 base at J, with 7 bases in the middle. The CDR3 is 13 residues long. In DNA form, the CDR3 reads TGTGCCAGCAGTTACGCGGATAACTATGGCTACACCTTC. Translating gives CASSYADNYGYTF.

This clonotype was seen a handful of times. The chain joins TRBV4-2 to TRBJ2-7; 8 nucleotides align to TRBD2. Germline lookup yields CDR1 LGHNA and CDR2 YNFKEQ. This CDR3 contains 14 residues. V lost 4 bases to trimming and J lost 3 bases; unmatched junction nucleotides: 5. The DNA for the CDR3 is TGTGCCAGCAGCCCCATGCGGGGGGACTACGAGCAGTACTTC. This codes for CASSPMRGDYEQYF.

The chain links TRBV20-1 to TRBJ2-3; 9 bases are a match to TRBD2. The CDR3 consists of 15 residues. Germline V gene data show CDR1 as DFQATT and CDR2 as SNEGSKA (reference sequence). V lost 3 bases to trimming and J lost 4 bases; unmatched junction nucleotides: 8. CDR3 sequence reads: CSASWRQRGADTQYF. CDR3 sequence (DNA): TGCAGTGCTAGCTGGAGGCAGCGGGGGGCAGATACGCAGTATTTT.

The chain employs TRBV10-3 and TRBJ2-1, with D perhaps matching TRBD1 (5 bases). Germline-derived CDR1 and CDR2 are ENHRY and SYGVKD. This CDR3 contains 13 residues. V was clipped by 0 bases and J by 5 bases, with 5 bases between them. CDR3 region: CAISESGDNEQFF. The DNA of the CDR3 is TGTGCCATCAGTGAGTCAGGGGACAATGAGCAGTTCTTC.

J is TRBJ2-5 and V is TRBV20-1; 10 bases are shared with TRBD1. The CDR3 length is 16 residues. With 3 bases clipped from V and 6 bases from J, the junction kept 13 bases outside the gene matches. Per germline, CDR1 DFQATT and CDR2 SNEGSKA (reference sequence). As DNA, the CDR3 is TGCAGTGCTAGCTGGAGCCGGACAGGGGGTGTAAAGACCCAGTACTTC. Protein: CSASWSRTGGVKTQYF.

The chain links TRBV20-1 to TRBJ2-5; perhaps D is TRBD1 or TRBD2 (5 bases each). Between the trimmed V and J ends, which lost 3 bases and 11 bases, there was a span of 22 bases. This CDR3 contains 14 residues. Germline CDR1 and CDR2: DFQATT and SNEGSKA (reference sequence). The CDR3 spells CSARHNSGTYKQYF. The DNA for the CDR3 is TGCAGTGCTAGGCACAACTCAGGGACCTACAAGCAGTACTTC.

This clonotype came up a few times. The genes are TRBV12-3 or TRBV12-4 and TRBJ1-2, with D perhaps TRBD1 (6 bases). The CDR3 sequence is 14 residues long. V lost 5 bases and J 1 base, leaving 11 bases between the germline ends. Written as DNA, the CDR3 is TGTGCCAGCAGTCCCGAGGGGGTTAACTATGGCTACACCTTC. This translates into CASSPEGVNYGYTF.

Here the CDR3 reads CSALTSGGPQYF. The CDR3 DNA follows: TGCAGTGCCTTGACTAGCGGGGGGCCGCAGTACTTC. The chain carries TRBV20-1 and TRBJ2-5; 13 bases fit TRBD2. CDR1 is DFQATT and CDR2 is SNEGSKA in the germline V gene (reference sequence). V shed 6 bases, J shed 11 bases, and the junction held 6 bases outside the gene matches. This CDR3 is 12 amino acids long.

This clonotype was found a few times. This chain joins TRBV9 and TRBJ1-2; D might be TRBD1 (5 bases). V was cut by 4 bases and J by 8 bases, with 21 bases left in between. This CDR3 is built from 15 residues. Per germline, CDR1 SGDLS and CDR2 YYNGEE. CDR3 amino acids: CASSISPRADNGYTF. Here the CDR3 DNA reads TGTGCCAGCAGCATCTCTCCCCGGGCGGACAACGGCTACACCTTC.

This clonotype was seen more than once but under ten times. The genes are TRBV7-9 and TRBJ2-7; D unclear. The germline CDR1 and CDR2 sequences are SEHNR and FQNEAQ (reference sequence). CDR3 length: 11 residues. With 10 bases removed from V and 1 base from J, the gap between germline ends came to 8 bases. CDR3 sequence reads: CATTPSYEQYF. As DNA, the CDR3 is TGTGCCACCACCCCTTCCTACGAGCAGTACTTC.

The rearrangement uses TRBV9 and TRBJ1-2; tentatively, D is TRBD1 (5 bases). Trimming cost V 0 bases and J 6 bases, with 15 bases left between them. The V gene's germline CDR1 is SGDLS and CDR2 YYNGEE. The CDR3 spans 15 residues. The CDR3 DNA reads TGTGCCAGCAGCGTAGAGGGGACCGACTATAATGGCTACACCTTC. Amino acids: CASSVEGTDYNGYTF.

The chain links TRBV7-2 to TRBJ2-2; 8 bases agree with TRBD1. Trimming removed 2 bases from V and 6 bases from J; junction bases left unmatched: 8. The length of the CDR3 is 16 residues. In germline, CDR1 is SGHTA, CDR2 FQGNSA. The CDR3 sequence is CASSLLQGALAGELFF. The DNA of the CDR3 is TGTGCCAGCAGCTTACTGCAGGGGGCGTTGGCCGGGGAGCTGTTTTTT.